The 13 T cell receptor beta chains listed next were all sequenced from one sample in a study of T cell responses to AZD1222 COVID-19 vaccine. Profiling relied on immunoSEQ multiplex PCR, and the TCRdb table lists in-frame clones only, not all of them. The sample has some 130,000 clones, about 93% seen once. The specimen comprised peripheral blood, sampled 28 days after the second AZD1222 dose. These receptors were obtained from an adult who received the AZD1222 COVID-19 vaccine.

V usage is TRBV7-8 and J usage is TRBJ2-3; D remains ambiguous. Germline V gene lookup returns CDR1 SGHVS and CDR2 FQNEAQ. CDR3 size: 15 residues. V shed 3 bases and J shed 5 bases, with 15 bases lying between them. The CDR3 DNA sequence: TGTGCCAGCAGCTTCCCCATTCCCCTGGGAGATACGCAGTATTTT. Translation gives CASSFPIPLGDTQYF.

This rearrangement joins TRBV7-2 to TRBJ2-3, with a tentative D call TRBD2 (6 bases). This CDR3 spans 14 amino acids. Germline assignment: CDR1 SGHTA and CDR2 FQGNSA. With 3 bases removed from V and 4 bases from J, the gap between germline ends came to 11 bases. The CDR3 protein is CASSFGAGPDTQYF. The CDR3 DNA is TGTGCCAGCAGCTTTGGGGCGGGGCCAGATACGCAGTATTTT.

The V call is TRBV9, the J call TRBJ2-3; D gene ambiguous. Trimming stripped 0 bases from V and 4 bases from J, with 3 bases between. The CDR3 has 12 residues. Per the germline V gene, CDR1 is SGDLS and CDR2 is YYNGEE. The CDR3: CASSVAADTQYF. For the CDR3, the DNA is TGTGCCAGCAGCGTAGCGGCAGATACGCAGTATTTT.

The J gene is TRBJ2-3, the V gene TRBV5-5; no reliable D call. V was shortened by 4 bases and J by 8 bases, with 17 bases between the two germline ends. Germline V lookup: CDR1 SGHKS, CDR2 YYEKEE (reference sequence). This CDR3 contains 14 residues. The CDR3 sequence is CASSPALSVGTQYF. The CDR3 DNA is TGTGCCAGCAGCCCGGCTCTCAGCGTCGGTACGCAGTATTTT.

The V and J genes are TRBV5-1 and TRBJ2-3, with D unresolved. This CDR3 has 15 amino acids. V was cut by 2 bases and J by 2 bases, with 12 bases left in between. Germline-derived CDR1 and CDR2 are SGHRS and YFSETQ. CDR3 nucleotides: TGCGCCAGCAGCTTCGACCGAGATTTCACAGATACGCAGTATTTT. Translation: CASSFDRDFTDTQYF. Full variable domain (outside the CDR3, taken from reference TRBV5-1 and TRBJ2-3): KAGVTQTPRYLIKTRGQQVTLSCSPISGHRSVSWYQQTPGQGLQFLFEYFSETQRNKGNFPGRFSGRQFSNSRSEMNVSTLELGDSALYLCASSFDRDFTDTQYFGPGTRLTVL.

The rearrangement uses TRBV19 and TRBJ1-2, with TRBD1 matching over 8 bases. This CDR3 contains 15 residues. J was trimmed by 4 bases and V by 6 bases; bases with no gene match: 10. Per the germline V gene, CDR1 is LNHDA and CDR2 is SQIVND (reference sequence). CDR3 sequence reads: CASSFRRTGPYGYTF. CDR3 coding DNA: TGTGCCAGTAGCTTCCGGCGGACAGGGCCCTATGGCTACACCTTC. Supplemented by reference TRBV19 and TRBJ1-2, the full variable domain reads DGGITQSPKYLFRKEGQNVTLSCEQNLNHDAMYWYRQDPGQGLRLIYYSQIVNDFQKGDIAEGYSVSREKKESFPLTVTSAQKNPTAFYLCASSFRRTGPYGYTFGSGTRLTVV.

A word on this clone: At one end, the junction sequence differs from germline, possibly due to a read error. V usage is TRBV5-1 and J usage is TRBJ1-4; D not resolved. From germline, CDR1 is SGHRS and CDR2 YFSETQ. This CDR3 comprises 14 residues. The CDR3 reads CASRFAVGFEKLFF. The DNA for the CDR3 is TGCGCCAGCCGCTTTGCGGTGGGATTTGAAAAACTGTTTTTT.

This chain links TRBV11-3 with TRBJ2-7; 7 bases are a match to TRBD1. The CDR3 has 13 residues. V shed 4 bases and J 3 bases; nucleotides not matched to a gene: 3. Germline lookup yields CDR1 SGHNT and CDR2 YENEEA. The CDR3 protein is CASSSWDSYEQYF. The CDR3 DNA follows: TGTGCCAGCAGCTCCTGGGACAGCTACGAGCAGTACTTC.

This chain joins TRBV2 and TRBJ1-4; tentative D call: TRBD1 (6 bases). V was shortened by 6 bases and J by 7 bases, with 15 bases between the two germline ends. This CDR3 is 14 amino acids long. Germline V lookup: CDR1 SNHLY, CDR2 FYNNEI. In nucleotides, the CDR3 is TGTGCCAGCAGGGGCCGACAGGAACTTGAAAAACTGTTTTTT. Translation: CASRGRQELEKLFF. The entire variable domain, with the rest obtained from reference TRBV2 and TRBJ1-4, is as follows: EPEVTQTPSHQVTQMGQEVILRCVPISNHLYFYWYRQILGQKVEFLVSFYNNEISEKSEIFDDQFSVERPDGSNFTLKIRSTKLEDSAMYFCASRGRQELEKLFFGSGTQLSVL.

The V call is TRBV5-5, the J call TRBJ1-2, with D possibly being TRBD1 (5 bases). The CDR3 loop spans 16 amino acids. V lost 0 bases to trimming and J lost 4 bases, with 16 bases between them. The V gene's germline CDR1 is SGHKS and CDR2 YYEKEE (reference sequence). Here the CDR3 DNA reads TGTGCCAGCAGCTTGGCCCAGGAGGGGTACCCCTATGGCTACACCTTC. It is translated as CASSLAQEGYPYGYTF.

This rearrangement joins TRBV3-1 (or the pseudogene TRBV3-2) to TRBJ1-4, with D maybe TRBD1 (5 bases). Deletions cut 4 bases from V and 7 bases from J, with 13 bases between. CDR3 length equals 14 residues. Germline V gene lookup returns CDR1 LGHDT and CDR2 YNNKEL (reference sequence). CDR3 sequence reads: CASSRRGPGEKLFF. CDR3 in DNA: TGTGCCAGCAGCCGAAGGGGACCTGGTGAAAAACTGTTTTTT.

The V call is TRBV7-2, the J call TRBJ1-1; D is unresolved. V lost 6 bases, J lost 6 bases, and 14 bases lay in between. CDR3 size: 13 residues. In germline, CDR1 is SGHTA, CDR2 FQGNSA. CDR3 bases: TGTGCCAGCAGAATTAAGGGAAACGCTGAAGCTTTCTTT. Protein product: CASRIKGNAEAFF.

The chain uses TRBV5-1 and TRBJ2-7; 7 bases map to TRBD1. Germline CDR1 reads SGHRS; CDR2 reads YFSETQ. J was trimmed by 0 bases and V by 0 bases; bases with no gene match: 3. The CDR3 loop spans 15 amino acids. DNA for the CDR3: TGCGCCAGCAGCTTGGATTACAGGGGCTCCTACGAGCAGTACTTC. It encodes CASSLDYRGSYEQYF.